One sample yielded the 26 T cell receptor beta chains listed below, sequenced in a study of cytomegalovirus exposure and HLA in healthy donors. With 60 Vbeta and 13 Jbeta primers, the PCR was carried out. Here immunoSEQ multiplex PCR was the method, and the copy in TCRdb shows in-frame clones only, minus some. This sample lists approximately 80,000 clones; its ten largest clones have 3.5% to 4%. Sequenced input: PBMCs. The receptors come from a man younger than 30 in good health and CMV-seropositive.

The genes are TRBV29-1 and TRBJ2-1; 11 bases line up with TRBD2. There are 13 residues in the CDR3. CDR1 is SQVTM and CDR2 is ANQGSEA in the germline V gene. The V segment lost 7 bases and the J segment 9 bases; nucleotides outside the gene matches: 8. CDR3 sequence (DNA): TGCAGCGCCGGTGGTCTAGCGGGAGGTGAGCAGTTCTTC. Amino acid sequence: CSAGGLAGGEQFF.

The rearrangement joins TRBV30 to TRBJ2-3, with D unresolved. V gave up 4 bases and J gave up 1 base, with 12 bases separating them. The CDR3 extends over 14 amino acids. Germline CDR1 is GTSNPN and CDR2 is SVGIG (reference sequence). The CDR3 reads CAWKTGLGTDTQYF. CDR3 sequence (DNA): TGTGCCTGGAAAACGGGTCTGGGCACAGATACGCAGTATTTT.

The chain joins TRBV28 to TRBJ1-2, with 8 bases aligning to TRBD1. V gave up 6 bases and J gave up 3 bases; unmatched junction bases: 6. From germline, CDR1 is MDHEN and CDR2 SYDVKM. The CDR3 loop spans 14 amino acids. The DNA of the CDR3 is TGTGCCAGCAGGGGACAGGTCGTTGACTATGGCTACACCTTC. It yields the protein CASRGQVVDYGYTF.

The chain has TRBV6-5 and TRBJ1-5, with TRBD1 matching over 7 bases. The CDR3 has 14 residues. Germline CDR1 reads MNHEY; CDR2 reads SVGAGI. The V gene end was trimmed by 4 bases and the J gene end by 5 bases; junction bases not matched to a gene: 5. Here the CDR3 DNA reads TGTGCCAGCAGTTCGGGACAGCCTTATCAGCCCCAGCATTTT. It is translated as CASSSGQPYQPQHF.

The rearrangement links TRBV6-1 to TRBJ1-6; D is perhaps TRBD1 (6 bases). Per germline, CDR1 MNHNS and CDR2 SASEGT. The V end lost 2 bases, the J end lost 6 bases, and 11 bases lay between the germline ends. The CDR3 has 15 amino acids. The CDR3 protein is CASSETQGSNSPLHF. CDR3 nucleotide sequence: TGTGCCAGCAGTGAAACGCAGGGGAGTAATTCACCCCTCCACTTT.

The V call is TRBV19, the J call TRBJ1-2; 8 nucleotides agree with TRBD1. The CDR3 covers 14 residues. CDR1 is LNHDA, CDR2 SQIVND, per germline (reference sequence). Trimming took 3 bases from V and 8 from J; bases not matched to a gene: 8. CDR3 DNA: TGTGCCAGTAGTATCCGACAGGGGTTGGAGGGCTACACCTTC. It encodes CASSIRQGLEGYTF.

The chain recombines TRBV5-4 with TRBJ1-1; maybe TRBD1 (5 bases). Trimming took off 4 bases at V and 3 bases at J, with 22 bases between the two ends. Germline CDR1 SGHNT, CDR2 YYREEE (reference sequence). The CDR3 spans 17 residues. The CDR3 DNA reads TGTGCCAGCAGCCTCCAGGCAGGGCGAGGATTGGACACTGAAGCTTTCTTT. This sequence encodes CASSLQAGRGLDTEAFF.

The chain's CDR3 is CASSETTAVTEAFF. CDR3 bases: TGTGCCAGCAGTGAGACGACAGCTGTAACTGAAGCTTTCTTT. The chain links TRBV6-1 to TRBJ1-1; the D gene is possibly TRBD1 (5 bases). This CDR3 is built from 14 residues. With 3 bases removed from V and 5 bases from J, the gap between germline ends came to 13 bases. Germline CDR1 is MNHNS and CDR2 is SASEGT.

V and J are TRBV6-1 and TRBJ1-4; D remains unclear. The V and J ends lost 1 base and 4 bases respectively, with 10 bases between them. The length of the CDR3 is 15 residues. Germline V lookup: CDR1 MNHNS, CDR2 SASEGT. Written as DNA, the CDR3 is TGTGCCAGCAGTGAAGGGAGGGTTAATAATGAAAAACTGTTTTTT. Protein sequence: CASSEGRVNNEKLFF.

This sequence joins TRBV5-1 and TRBJ2-7; 11 nucleotides align to TRBD2. Germline values: CDR1 SGHRS, CDR2 YFSETQ. V dropped 0 bases and J dropped 6; count of bases not matched to a gene: 5. This CDR3 has 15 amino acids. The CDR3 nucleotides are TGCGCCAGCAGCTTGGCCCTAGCGGGAGGCCTCGAGCAGTACTTC. Translated: CASSLALAGGLEQYF.

As to this clone: One end of the junction is discordant with germline, which a read error may explain. The rearrangement links TRBV6-1 to TRBJ1-2; 8 positions agree with TRBD1. The V gene's germline CDR1 is MNHNS and CDR2 SASEGT. The CDR3 is 14 amino acids. The CDR3 loop is CASSEQRTGLRGAF. DNA for the CDR3: TGTGCCAGCAGTGAACAAAGGACAGGGCTCAGAGGGGCCTTC.

The chain combines TRBV29-1 with TRBJ2-7; TRBD2 might be the D (5 bases). The germline V gene has CDR1 SQVTM and CDR2 ANQGSEA. The length of the CDR3 is 10 residues. Trimming removed 6 bases at V and 9 bases at J, with 12 bases between. This chain's CDR3 is CSVVVGVQYF. For the CDR3, the DNA is TGCAGCGTGGTAGTGGGAGTGCAGTACTTC.

The chain couples TRBV6-5 to TRBJ1-2, with 7 bases identical to TRBD1. The germline V gene has CDR1 MNHEY and CDR2 SVGAGI. This CDR3 spans 14 amino acids. V gave up 6 bases and J gave up 4 bases; unmatched junction bases: 8. CDR3 residues: CASRLQGTLYGYTF. DNA of the CDR3: TGTGCCAGCAGGCTACAGGGGACTCTCTATGGCTACACCTTC.

This chain links TRBV4-1 with TRBJ2-5; a possible D gene is TRBD1 (6 bases). The closer fit of TRBJ2-7 to the DNA end suggests the J call may be wrong. The CDR3 is made up of 15 amino acids. CDR1 and CDR2 from the germline V gene are MGHRA and YSYEKL. The CDR3 is CASSLGTRRSYEQYF. CDR3 nucleotides: TGCGCCAGCAGCCTAGGGACACGGAGGTCCTACGAGCAGTACTTC.

This chain links TRBV2 with TRBJ2-1; TRBD1 is a possible D gene (5 bases). The germline gives CDR1 SNHLY, CDR2 FYNNEI. The V gene lost 5 bases and the J gene lost 4 bases, with 9 bases spanning the gap. The CDR3 has 13 amino acids. This chain's CDR3 is CASSQYRYNEQFF. CDR3 DNA sequence: TGTGCCAGCAGTCAGTACAGGTACAATGAGCAGTTCTTC.

The rearrangement joins TRBV20-1 to TRBJ2-5; a possible D gene is TRBD2 (5 bases). This CDR3 region has 11 residues. CDR1 and CDR2 (germline): DFQATT, SNEGSKA (reference sequence). V dropped 7 bases and J dropped 5 bases, with 11 bases sitting between them. This CDR3 reads CSDSSRETQYF. The CDR3 DNA is TGCAGTGATTCTAGCAGGGAGACCCAGTACTTC.

V gene TRBV9 combines with J gene TRBJ2-7; D is perhaps TRBD1 (6 bases). Germline V lookup: CDR1 SGDLS, CDR2 YYNGEE. This CDR3 is 15 amino acids long. V was trimmed by 3 bases and J by 5 bases, leaving 18 bases between them. The CDR3 sequence: CASSDPRAGDHEQYF. The CDR3 bases are TGTGCCAGCAGCGACCCTCGGGCAGGGGACCACGAGCAGTACTTC.

CDR3 region: CARITGLMAGNQPQHF. In DNA form, the CDR3 reads TGTGCCAGAATTACAGGGTTGATGGCGGGCAATCAGCCCCAGCATTTT. The V call is TRBV25-1, the J call TRBJ1-5; D possibly corresponds to TRBD1 (6 bases). This CDR3 comprises 16 residues. Trimming removed 9 bases at V and 2 bases at J, with 20 bases between. In germline, CDR1 is MGHDK, CDR2 SYGVNS.

The gene calls are TRBV9 and TRBJ2-3; 8 bases map to TRBD2. Germline V lookup: CDR1 SGDLS, CDR2 YYNGEE. The trim removed 2 bases at V and 5 bases at J, leaving 4 bases unmatched. The CDR3 loop spans 14 amino acids. CDR3 in amino acids: CASSVGGAQDTQYF. The CDR3 DNA is TGTGCCAGCAGCGTCGGGGGGGCCCAAGATACGCAGTATTTT.

In nucleotides, the CDR3 is TGCGCCAGCAGCTCGGGGGTGGCGAACACTGAAGCTTTCTTT. This translates into CASSSGVANTEAFF. The chain has TRBV5-1 and TRBJ1-1; TRBD1 might be the D (5 bases). V was cut by 3 bases and J by 1 base, with 10 bases left in between. CDR1 and CDR2 from the germline V gene are SGHRS and YFSETQ. The CDR3 totals 14 residues.

The CDR3 nucleotides are TGTGCCAGCAGTTACTCTGCGGGATCCTCCTACGAGCAGTACTTC. It is translated as CASSYSAGSSYEQYF. The rearrangement joins TRBV6-5 to TRBJ2-7; TRBD2 might be the D (6 bases). This CDR3 spans 15 amino acids. Germline CDR1 is MNHEY and CDR2 is SVGAGI. Trimming stripped 0 bases from V and 0 bases from J, with 9 bases between.

V usage is TRBV9 and J usage is TRBJ1-1; 8 nucleotides match TRBD1. With 4 bases clipped from V and 8 bases from J, the junction kept 7 bases outside the gene matches. This CDR3 region has 13 residues. The germline gives CDR1 SGDLS, CDR2 YYNGEE. CDR3: CASSFHRDREAFF. As DNA, the CDR3 is TGTGCCAGCAGCTTCCACCGGGACAGGGAAGCTTTCTTT.

The chain links TRBV7-2 to TRBJ1-2; D unresolved. Germline CDR1 is SGHTA and CDR2 is FQGNSA. This CDR3 spans 14 amino acids. V was pared by 0 bases and J by 2 bases, with 7 bases between. CDR3 sequence: CASSLAVGNYGYTF. In nucleotides, the CDR3 is TGTGCCAGCAGCTTAGCGGTCGGGAACTATGGCTACACCTTC.

The gene calls are TRBV11-1 and TRBJ2-3; TRBD1 matches at 7 bases. Germline CDR1 SGHAT, CDR2 FQDESV (reference sequence). J gave up 6 bases and V 6 bases, and 6 bases lay outside the gene matches. The CDR3 length is 13 residues. CDR3 DNA sequence: TGTGCCAGCAGTAATACAGGGGTTGATACGCAGTATTTT. This sequence encodes CASSNTGVDTQYF.

The rearrangement joins TRBV10-3 to TRBJ1-1, with 7 bases matching TRBD1. The CDR3 runs to 13 residues. Germline lookup yields CDR1 ENHRY and CDR2 SYGVKD. The junction had 6 bases not matched to a gene; V was cut back by 9 bases and J by 2 bases. The CDR3 protein is CAIKTGSNTEAFF. The DNA for the CDR3 is TGTGCCATAAAGACAGGGTCAAACACTGAAGCTTTCTTT.

The rearrangement uses TRBV5-1 and TRBJ2-7, with a tentative D call TRBD2 (5 bases). V dropped 3 bases and J dropped 2 bases, with 18 bases sitting between them. The CDR3 totals 16 residues. Germline-derived CDR1 and CDR2 are SGHRS and YFSETQ. DNA of the CDR3: TGCGCCAGCAGCTCACCCGCAGGTGGAGGCGCCTACGAGCAGTACTTC. Its protein product is CASSSPAGGGAYEQYF.